Listed below are T cell receptor beta chains from one sample, sequenced in a study of tumour-infiltrating T cells in Burkitt lymphoma. This table comes from immunoSEQ multiplex PCR, and its TCRdb copy is limited to in-frame clones, with some not included. This sample has about 15,000 clones, with roughly 75% found just once. Sequenced: tumor tissue. These receptors were obtained from a human donor with diffuse large B-cell lymphoma. CDR3s include the opening cysteine and the closing phenylalanine or tryptophan. The D gene is left open where the match is weak. The size entry is marked missing in some rows and otherwise reads once, few, many or a size class.

NA | TRBJ2-3 | NA | TRBV19 | TGTGCCAGTAGTTCCCCCCCCGGGGCACGGATCACAGATACGCAGTATTTT | CASSSPPGARITDTQYF
once | TRBJ2-7 | NA | TRBV10-3 | TGTGCCATCAGTGACTACCGGGGCGTTACGGACTTC | CAISDYRGVTDF
NA | TRBJ2-5 | NA | TRBV7-9 | TGTGCCAGCAGCTTAGTTCTAGAGACCCAGTACTTC | CASSLVLETQYF
NA | TRBJ1-5 | NA | TRBV7-8 | TGTGCCAGCAGCCCTAGCCGGGTAAATCAGCCCCAGCATTTT | CASSPSRVNQPQHF
NA | TRBJ2-3 | NA | TRBV19 | TGTGCCAGTAGCGAGGCGGACTCACGAGATACGCAGTATTTT | CASSEADSRDTQYF
NA | TRBJ1-5 | NA | TRBV5-1 | TGCGCCAGCAGTTGGGGGAGTGACCAGCCCCAGCATTTT | CASSWGSDQPQHF
NA | TRBJ2-2 | NA | TRBV5-4 | TGTGCCAGCAGCCCCTTGGAGGGGTTGAACACCGGGGAGCTGTTTTTT | CASSPLEGLNTGELFF
NA | TRBJ2-3 | NA | TRBV5-1 | TGCGCCAGCAGCTTAAGGGGCTTTTCCACAGATACGCAGTATTTT | CASSLRGFSTDTQYF
NA | TRBJ1-1 | NA | TRBV11-3 | TGTGCCAGCAGCGCGGGGACACTGAACACTGAAGCTTTCTTT | CASSAGTLNTEAFF
NA | TRBJ1-5 | NA | TRBV7-6 | TGTGCCAGCAGCTTATCTTCTGGGAGGGTCGATCAGCCCCAGCATTTT | CASSLSSGRVDQPQHF
NA | TRBJ1-1 | NA | TRBV5-1 | TGCGCCAGCAGCTTGGAGGGGAAGAACACTGAAGCTTTCTTT | CASSLEGKNTEAFF
NA | TRBJ1-1 | NA | TRBV25-1 | TGTGCCAGCAGTGATGGATTTTACACTGAAGCTTTCTTT | CASSDGFYTEAFF
NA | TRBJ2-1 | NA | TRBV6-5 | TGTGCCAGCAGTTACTCCGGGGCCCCCCCTGAGCAGTTCTTC | CASSYSGAPPEQFF
NA | TRBJ1-1 | NA | TRBV28 | TGTGCCAGCAGTTTAGGCACCTGGGACACTGAAGCTTTCTTT | CASSLGTWDTEAFF
NA | TRBJ2-1 | TRBD2 | TRBV19 | TGTGCCAGTAGTGTGACTAGCGGGGTCTACAATGAGCAGTTCTTC | CASSVTSGVYNEQFF
few | TRBJ1-5 | NA | TRBV5-6 | TGTGCCAGCAGCTTTGGGCTGGGTCAGCCCCAGCATTTT | CASSFGLGQPQHF
NA | TRBJ2-7 | NA | TRBV4-2 | TGTGCCAGCAGCCAGGTCAACGTCGGGGATTCCTCCTACGAGCAGTACTTC | CASSQVNVGDSSYEQYF
NA | TRBJ2-7 | TRBD1 | TRBV9 | TGTGCCAGCAGCGTAGGCCAGGGGGCCCTGGCCTACGAGCAGTACTTC | CASSVGQGALAYEQYF
NA | TRBJ1-1 | NA | TRBV29-1 | TGCAGCGTTGAATCGGGGAACACTGAAGCTTTCTTT | CSVESGNTEAFF
NA | TRBJ2-3 | TRBD2 | TRBV5-6 | TGTGCCGGGACAGGACTAGCGGGAGGCCGGGGGGCGGCAGATACGCAGTATTTT | CAGTGLAGGRGAADTQYF
NA | TRBJ2-3 | NA | TRBV4-1 | TGCGCCAGCAGCCAATCACCGGGGTCCACAGATACGCAGTATTTT | CASSQSPGSTDTQYF
NA | TRBJ2-7 | TRBD1 | TRBV25-1 | TGTGCCAGTGCCGGGACAGTAACCTACGAGCAGTACTTC | CASAGTVTYEQYF
few | TRBJ1-1 | NA | TRBV27 | TGTGCCAGCAGTTCAAGCCAGAGGGGCACTGAAGCTTTCTTT | CASSSSQRGTEAFF
few | TRBJ1-1 | NA | TRBV15 | TGTGCCACCAGCAGAGATCTGGGGGGCCGGGGGACTGAAGCTTTCTTT | CATSRDLGGRGTEAFF
few | TRBJ1-2 | NA | TRBV10-3 | TGTGCCATCAGTGACAGGGAAGTCCGATATGGCTACACCTTC | CAISDREVRYGYTF
few | TRBJ1-3 | NA | TRBV5-1 | TGCGCCAGCACTTCCGCTGGAAACACCATATATTTT | CASTSAGNTIYF
few | TRBJ1-1 | TRBD1 | TRBV18 | TGTGCCAGCTCACCACCTCAGGGGGCGAACACTGAAGCTTTCTTT | CASSPPQGANTEAFF
NA | TRBJ1-1 | NA | TRBV19 | TGTGCCAGTAGTAAATGGCAGGGTTACACTGAAGCTTTCTTT | CASSKWQGYTEAFF
NA | TRBJ2-3 | NA | TRBV29-1 | TGCAGCGTTGACTCAGAGAATCAGCGGACAGATACGCAGTATTTT | CSVDSENQRTDTQYF
NA | TRBJ2-1 | NA | TRBV9 | TGTGCCAGCAGCGCCGGAGCAAAACAGTTCTTC | CASSAGAKQFF
NA | TRBJ1-2 | NA | TRBV4-1 | TGCGCCAGCAGCCAAGCGGAAAGAGAGGCGAACTATGGCTACACCTTC | CASSQAEREANYGYTF
NA | TRBJ2-3 | NA | TRBV19 | TGTGCCAGTAGTACCCGACAGATAACAGATACGCAGTATTTT | CASSTRQITDTQYF
few | TRBJ1-5 | NA | TRBV5-1 | TGCGCCAGCAGCTTGGGGACAGTCACCCGGGGCGGGCACCGGGTTCAGCCCCAGCATTTT | CASSLGTVTRGGHRVQPQHF
NA | TRBJ2-1 | NA | TRBV7-8 | TGTGCCAGCAGCTTAGCTGAGCAGTTCTTC | CASSLAEQFF
NA | TRBJ1-5 | TRBD1 | TRBV19 | TGTGCCAGTAGGCCCAGGGGGTACCCGAGCAATCAGCCCCAGCATTTT | CASRPRGYPSNQPQHF
NA | TRBJ2-7 | NA | TRBV28 | TGTGCCAGCACCTACAACTACGAGCAGTACTTC | CASTYNYEQYF
NA | TRBJ2-7 | TRBD2 | TRBV5-4 | TGTGCCAGCACCTCGGGGGGGTTGATCTACGAGCAGTACTTC | CASTSGGLIYEQYF
few | TRBJ1-5 | TRBD1 | TRBV15 | TGTGCCACCAGACCAGGGGGCTGGAGTCAGCCCCAGCATTTT | CATRPGGWSQPQHF
NA | TRBJ1-3 | NA | TRBV19 | TGTGCCAGTAGTGAAACAGGGAGCTCTGGAAACACCACATATTTT | CASSETGSSGNTTYF
once | TRBJ1-4 | TRBD1 | TRBV5-1 | TGCGCCAGCAGCAGGGGGACAGGGGGCGAGTCGGCTAATGAAAAACTGTTTTTT | CASSRGTGGESANEKLFF
NA | TRBJ1-1 | NA | TRBV5-6 | TGTGCCAGCAGCTTGCCACTGGGAAACACTGAAGCTTTCTTT | CASSLPLGNTEAFF
NA | TRBJ2-3 | TRBD2 | TRBV13 | TGTGCCAGCAGCTCGGCCGTGGGAGGGGTGTCTAGCACAGATACGCAGTATTTT | CASSSAVGGVSSTDTQYF
NA | TRBJ1-1 | TRBD1 | TRBV5-1 | TGCGCCAGCAGCAGGGACAGGGGGGGAACTGAAGCTTTCTTT | CASSRDRGGTEAFF
NA | TRBJ1-5 | NA | TRBV2 | TGTGCCAGCAGTGAAGCACAGGGTGAGAATCAGCCCCAGCATTTT | CASSEAQGENQPQHF
NA | TRBJ1-6 | NA | TRBV29-1 | TGCAGCGTTGGTCAGGGCGGGAATTCACCCCTCCACTTT | CSVGQGGNSPLHF